This section outlines one TCR beta chain sequence together with its context. Its antigen specificity is not known. Base qualities are not at hand, and no much larger clone is one base apart. Taken with the paper, the label for time point translates to: baseline before first vaccination. Vaccinee samples came from UK trials COV001 and COV002, including a single-blind randomized controlled phase 2/3 trial of AZD1222 (ChAdOx1 nCoV-19) in healthy adults. For TCRbeta chain sequencing, PBMC samples from trial participants were taken at day 0 and at day 28 after the second dose. The entry originates in a study of T cell responses to AZD1222 COVID-19 vaccine (dated by TCRdb to the early 2020s). Regarding the complete study: Because spike-specific TCR depth and breadth did not differ between the two schedules, AZD1222 recipients who got a second dose at roughly 4 weeks were pooled with those who got a second dose at roughly 12 weeks. A total of 230 to 250 trial participants underwent TCR sequencing, of whom 200 to 220 received two doses of AZD1222 and approximately 25 received two doses of the MenACWY control vaccine. Trial participants were enrolled by age into 18-55, 56-69 and 70-plus year subgroups, with roughly 160, 29 and 62 TCR-sequenced participants respectively.

Broad study findings and their caveats: Reportedly, almost half of the unique spike-specific TCRs recognized epitopes lying outside the regions that are mutated in the B.1.351 and B.1.1.7 variants. In the small 56-69-year group, the increase in depth fell short of significance, most likely because of low power. CD4 TCRs associated with the vaccine covered the entire spike protein, and the dominant responses were in regions 160-218 and 743-854. After two AZD1222 doses, spike-specific TCR breadth and depth were significantly higher than at day 0 and than in MenACWY recipients. Only 5 to 7 AZD1222 recipients were SARS-CoV-2 seropositive at baseline, limiting conclusions about previously exposed vaccinees. Participants were mostly white British, with more females than males. The authors suggested clonal diversity may have been underestimated. No day 14 peak-response samples were available, so repertoires were characterized only after the peak T cell response.

The CDR3 regions of human TCRbeta chains were analyzed by immunosequencing. The original methods were these. TCRs in the repertoires were matched against a reference library of SARS-CoV-2-specific TCRs that had been generated with the MIRA antigen-specificity platform. Breadth meant the fraction of unique TCRs that were SARS-CoV-2-associated, whereas depth meant the fraction of total T cells that were SARS-CoV-2-associated. Each spike-specific TCR was assigned to its reactive spike region and to a CD4 or CD8 class using the MIRA data. Log10-transformed breadth and depth values were compared by one-way ANOVA with Sidak's multiple comparisons tests. Sourced from immuneACCESS, this table was stored by TCRdb with only in-frame sequences that have V and J called. A share of the clones is absent; for the studies checked, an unresolved V gene accounts for under half, and the remainder has no known explanation. That table furnishes V, J and clone size, whereas the DNA furnished D and trimming. The sample table contains approximately 150,000 clones; only one count was recorded for 70% to 90% of them. Of the sample, about 2.7% falls within the top ten clones.

For this chain, trimming is 2 bases at the V end and 6 bases at the J end, and the number of junction bases without a gene match is 17. CDR3 length: 19 amino acids, cysteine to phenylalanine. CDR3 DNA only is kept here, 57 bases in frame from base 1. In the germline V gene, CDR1 corresponds to ENHRY and CDR2 to SYGVKD. This clonotype originated in an adult in good health. The sample in question was peripheral blood, obtained on day 0 of AZD1222 vaccination. The sequence links TRBV10-3 to TRBJ2-1; 9 nucleotides in the junction match TRBD2. The CDR3: CAISEPAPLAGGFRNEQFF. The base sequence is TGTGCCATCAGTGAGCCGGCCCCCCTCGCGGGAGGGTTTCGCAATGAGCAGTTCTTC.